The next 17 T cell receptor beta chains were all read from a single sample in a study of control samples from healthy donors and cancer patients (dated by TCRdb to about 2020). Library preparation employed the immunoSEQ multiplex PCR assay. As stored in TCRdb, this immuneACCESS dataset retains in-frame rearrangements with V and J assigned. A fraction of the clones does not appear; measured against another copy, unresolved V genes explain less than half of the discrepancy, and the remainder lacks a known reason. In this sample the table shows some 150,000 clones, 96% of which occur a single time. The top ten constitute approximately 1% of the sample. Sequenced: blood. These receptors all stem from a woman in her 30s in good health.

The chain joins TRBV5-1 to TRBJ1-4; 7 bases match TRBD1. V lost 4 bases and J lost 5; bases outside the gene matches: 5. The CDR3 consists of 14 residues. Looked up from germline, CDR1 is SGHRS and CDR2 is YFSETQ. The CDR3 coding sequence is TGCGCCAGCAGCAAAGGGGGCCTGAATGAAAAACTGTTTTTT. Its protein is CASSKGGLNEKLFF.

The chain couples TRBV5-5 to TRBJ2-7, with TRBD2 matching over 10 bases. The germline CDR1 and CDR2 sequences are SGHKS and YYEKEE (reference sequence). V dropped 4 bases and J dropped 1; count of bases not matched to a gene: 8. This CDR3 has 16 residues. The CDR3 protein is CASSSETSGRSYEQYF. The CDR3 region has the DNA TGTGCCAGCAGCAGCGAGACTAGCGGGCGATCCTACGAGCAGTACTTC.

The CDR3 coding sequence is TGTGCCAGCAGCCACCCCGGAACTGAAGCTTTCTTT. It translates to CASSHPGTEAFF. The chain combines TRBV6-5 with TRBJ1-1; D not certain. Trimming took 6 bases from V and 5 from J, leaving 10 bases between them. CDR3 size: 12 residues. In germline, CDR1 is MNHEY, CDR2 SVGAGI.

The rearrangement uses TRBV3-1 (or the pseudogene TRBV3-2) and TRBJ2-3; possible D gene TRBD1, 6 bases. Germline CDR1 and CDR2: LGHDT and YNNKEL (reference sequence). The ends were cut back, 6 bases at V and 2 bases at J, with 18 bases in the middle. The CDR3 contains 16 residues. Here the CDR3 DNA reads TGTGCCAGCAGACAAACCAGGGGATGGAACACAGATACGCAGTATTTT. Translating gives CASRQTRGWNTDTQYF.

This clone is a singleton in its sample. The V and J genes are TRBV10-3 and TRBJ2-2, with 12 bases identical to TRBD2. Germline loops: CDR1 ENHRY, CDR2 SYGVKD. The CDR3 has 16 amino acids. In DNA form, the CDR3 reads TGTGCTACGACTAGCGGGGGAGGAGCGAACACCGGGGAGCTGTTTTTT. It encodes CATTSGGGANTGELFF.

A single count supports this clone. J is TRBJ1-2 and V is TRBV5-1, with D unresolved. The CDR3 runs 17 residues. V was trimmed by 4 bases and J by 6 bases, leaving 25 bases between them. In germline, CDR1 is SGHRS, CDR2 YFSETQ. CDR3 sequence reads: CASSQTAQRKLVNGYTF. The CDR3 DNA reads TGCGCCAGCAGCCAAACGGCCCAGAGGAAGTTGGTGAATGGCTACACCTTC.

V gene TRBV4-2 combines with J gene TRBJ2-1; 9 bases are shared with TRBD2. Germline V gene data show CDR1 as LGHNA and CDR2 as YNFKEQ. There are 17 residues in the CDR3. Trimming removed 2 bases from V and 7 bases from J; junction bases left unmatched: 12. The CDR3 here is CASSQMSAGGPGNEQFF. CDR3 in DNA: TGTGCCAGCAGCCAAATGTCGGCGGGGGGGCCAGGGAATGAGCAGTTCTTC.

The chain joins TRBV3-1 (or the pseudogene TRBV3-2) to TRBJ1-4, with TRBD1 matching over 8 bases. With V trimmed by 3 bases and J by 7 bases, 10 bases remained unmatched. CDR1 and CDR2 (germline): LGHDT, YNNKEL (reference sequence). There are 16 residues in the CDR3. CDR3 sequence reads: CASSQLRGRIGEKLFF. CDR3 in DNA: TGTGCCAGCAGCCAGCTCAGGGGGCGTATCGGTGAAAAACTGTTTTTT.

This chain joins TRBV28 and TRBJ1-4; D is unclear. Trimming removed 3 bases at V and 0 bases at J, with 8 bases between. Germline lookup yields CDR1 MDHEN and CDR2 SYDVKM. The CDR3 sequence is 15 residues long. The CDR3 DNA is TGTGCCAGCAGTTTGTCGTCACCAACTAATGAAAAACTGTTTTTT. This codes for CASSLSSPTNEKLFF.

V and J are TRBV6-5 and TRBJ2-6, with 8 bases identical to TRBD1. Germline CDR1 and CDR2: MNHEY and SVGAGI. The CDR3 loop spans 14 amino acids. V trimming: 8 bases; J trimming: 3 bases; junction bases outside the gene matches: 3. The CDR3 sequence is CASQGALGANVLTF. As DNA, the CDR3 is TGTGCCAGCCAGGGGGCGCTTGGGGCCAACGTCCTGACTTTC.

The V and J genes are TRBV28 and TRBJ1-5; TRBD1 agrees at 9 bases. The CDR3 consists of 13 residues. Germline assignment: CDR1 MDHEN and CDR2 SYDVKM. Here the CDR3 reads CAEGQGGHQPQHF. The CDR3 DNA sequence: TGTGCAGAGGGACAGGGAGGCCATCAGCCCCAGCATTTT.

The chain recombines TRBV12-3 or TRBV12-4 with TRBJ1-2; D unclear. The germline V and J ends were trimmed by 3 bases and 5 bases, with 7 bases remaining between them. This CDR3 spans 12 amino acids. The CDR3 loop is CASSLGEYGYTF. The CDR3 DNA reads as TGTGCCAGCAGTTTGGGCGAGTATGGCTACACCTTC.

This clone was seen once. The chain links TRBV11-2 to TRBJ2-2; tentatively, D is TRBD1 (6 bases). With 5 bases removed from V and 7 bases from J, the gap between germline ends came to 11 bases. Germline V CDR1 and CDR2: SGHAT, FQNNGV. The CDR3 spans 13 residues. CDR3 region: CASSPGRGGELFF. The CDR3 DNA follows: TGTGCCAGCAGCCCAGGCAGGGGCGGGGAGCTGTTTTTT.

This clone appeared a single time. CDR3 sequence reads: CASSFSPAGVMNTEAFF. CDR3 nucleotides: TGCGCCAGCAGCTTTTCACCGGCAGGGGTGATGAACACTGAAGCTTTCTTT. The chain couples TRBV5-1 to TRBJ1-1, with D possibly matching TRBD1 (6 bases). From germline, CDR1 is SGHRS and CDR2 YFSETQ. Trimming removed 2 bases at V and 0 bases at J, with 17 bases between. The CDR3 is made up of 17 amino acids.

The J gene is TRBJ2-2, the V gene TRBV11-2; D uncertain. This CDR3 comprises 14 residues. V was trimmed by 5 bases and J by 4 bases, leaving 11 bases between them. Germline-derived CDR1 and CDR2 are SGHAT and FQNNGV. The CDR3 DNA reads TGTGCCAGCAGCCCTGCCTATTTCACCGGGGAGCTGTTTTTT. Its protein product is CASSPAYFTGELFF.

The rearrangement joins TRBV9 to TRBJ1-3, with D possibly matching TRBD1 (5 bases). Per germline, CDR1 SGDLS and CDR2 YYNGEE. The CDR3 is 16 residues long. V was trimmed by 0 bases and J by 0 bases, leaving 10 bases between them. The CDR3 reads CASSVEVRGSGNTIYF. The CDR3, as DNA: TGTGCCAGCAGCGTAGAAGTGAGGGGCTCTGGAAACACCATATATTTT.

V usage is TRBV3-1 (or the pseudogene TRBV3-2) and J usage is TRBJ1-1; D is uncertain. The CDR3 length is 14 residues. Germline V CDR1 and CDR2: LGHDT, YNNKEL (reference sequence). The V end was cut by 1 base, the J end by 2 bases, with 8 bases between. The CDR3: CASSQGVGNTEAFF. CDR3 coding DNA: TGTGCCAGCAGCCAAGGGGTAGGAAACACTGAAGCTTTCTTT.